This TCR beta chain was sequenced for a study of regulatory T cells in long-lasting Graves disease. Study context: Graves' patients, newly diagnosed, had taken antithyroid drugs under 3 months. General study points: Persistent disease samples used TRBV28, TRBJ1-2 and TRBJ2-5 preferentially.

To make TCR beta libraries, researchers used iRepertoire HTBI primers and Arm-PCR of CDR3 regions. TCRdb itself ran the multiplex PCR reads through MiXCR, one entry per CDR3 protein. Here the sample spans fewer than 400,000 distinct CDR3 sequences, about 18% being singletons. This clonotype has ten or more counts. Its antigen is as yet unknown. CDR1 and CDR2 from the germline V gene are MDHEN and SYDVKM. CDR3 length: 14 amino acids. Deletions cut 2 bases from V and 5 bases from J, with 13 bases between. Time point specified: newly diagnosed GD, antithyroid drugs for less than 3 months. PBMC-extracted RNA yielded the TCR library. Patients with Graves' disease were diagnosed by American Thyroid Association guidelines.

The chain recombines TRBV28 with TRBJ2-7; D remains unclear. The sample here was peripheral blood mononuclear cells (PBMCs), taken at new diagnosis, from a patient treated with antithyroid drugs. This receptor was obtained from a female donor with Graves disease. The CDR3 loop reads CASSLRGNPDEQYF. The CDR3, as DNA: TGTGCCAGCAGTTTAAGAGGCAATCCGGACGAGCAGTACTTC.